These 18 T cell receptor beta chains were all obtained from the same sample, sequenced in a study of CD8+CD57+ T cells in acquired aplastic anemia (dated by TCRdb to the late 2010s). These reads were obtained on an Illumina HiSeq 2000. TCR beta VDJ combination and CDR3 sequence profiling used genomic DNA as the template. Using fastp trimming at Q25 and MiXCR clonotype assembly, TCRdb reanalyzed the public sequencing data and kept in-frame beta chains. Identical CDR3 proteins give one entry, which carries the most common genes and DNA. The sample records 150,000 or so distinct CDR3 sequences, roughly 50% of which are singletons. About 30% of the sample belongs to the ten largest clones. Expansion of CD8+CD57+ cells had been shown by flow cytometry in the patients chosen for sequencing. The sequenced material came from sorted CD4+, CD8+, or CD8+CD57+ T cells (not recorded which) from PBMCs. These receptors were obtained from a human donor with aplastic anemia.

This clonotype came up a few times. The DNA of the CDR3 is TGTGCCAGTCAAGGACTGAGGGGGGCCAACGTCCTGACTTTC. This translates into CASQGLRGANVLTF. The chain is built from TRBV2 and TRBJ2-6; perhaps TRBD2 as D (5 bases). The germline gives CDR1 SNHLY, CDR2 FYNNEI. Trimming removed 9 bases at V and 4 bases at J, with 13 bases between. CDR3 length equals 14 residues.

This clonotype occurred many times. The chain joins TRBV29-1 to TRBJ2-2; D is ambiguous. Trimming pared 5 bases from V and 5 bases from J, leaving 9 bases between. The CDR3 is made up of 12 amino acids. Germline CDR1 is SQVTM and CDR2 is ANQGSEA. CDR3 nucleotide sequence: TGCAGCGTTCCTTTGGAGACCGGGGAGCTGTTTTTT. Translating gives CSVPLETGELFF.

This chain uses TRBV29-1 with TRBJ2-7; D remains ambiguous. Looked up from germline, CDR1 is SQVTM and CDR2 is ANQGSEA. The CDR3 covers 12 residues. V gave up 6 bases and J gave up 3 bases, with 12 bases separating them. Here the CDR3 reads CSVTESYYEQYF. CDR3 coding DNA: TGCAGCGTAACCGAGTCTTACTACGAGCAGTACTTC.

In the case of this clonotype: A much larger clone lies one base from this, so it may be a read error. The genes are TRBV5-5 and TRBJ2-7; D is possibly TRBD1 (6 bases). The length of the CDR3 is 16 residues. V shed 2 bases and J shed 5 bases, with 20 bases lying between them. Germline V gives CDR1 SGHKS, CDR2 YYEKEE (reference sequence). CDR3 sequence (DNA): TGTGCCAGCAGCTTCGGACAGCGAAGGGTCATCCACGAGCAGTACTTC. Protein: CASSFGQRRVIHEQYF.

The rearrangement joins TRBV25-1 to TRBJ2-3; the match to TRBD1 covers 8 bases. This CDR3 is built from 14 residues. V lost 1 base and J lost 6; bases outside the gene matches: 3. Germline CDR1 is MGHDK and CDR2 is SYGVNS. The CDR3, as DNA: TGTGCCAGCAGTGAATGGAGGGACAGGGATACGCAGTATTTT. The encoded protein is CASSEWRDRDTQYF.

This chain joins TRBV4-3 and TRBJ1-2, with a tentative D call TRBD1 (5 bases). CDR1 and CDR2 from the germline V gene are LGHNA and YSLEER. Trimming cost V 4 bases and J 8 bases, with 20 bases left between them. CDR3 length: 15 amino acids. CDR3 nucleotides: TGCGCCAGCAGCCGATCGGGGACCCAACTGGGGGGCTACACCTTC. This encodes CASSRSGTQLGGYTF.

Here the CDR3 reads CASSRTAVSYEQYF. CDR3 bases: TGTGCCAGCAGTCGGACAGCGGTCTCCTACGAGCAGTACTTC. The gene calls are TRBV6-2 or TRBV6-3 and TRBJ2-7; tentatively, D is TRBD1 (6 bases). This CDR3 contains 14 residues. Germline CDR1 and CDR2: MNHEY and SVGEGT. V lost 5 bases and J 0 bases, leaving 11 bases between the germline ends.

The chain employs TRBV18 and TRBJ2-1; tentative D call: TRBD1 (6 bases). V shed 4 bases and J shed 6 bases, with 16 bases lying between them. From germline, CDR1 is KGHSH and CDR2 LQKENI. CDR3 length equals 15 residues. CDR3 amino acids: CASSRPGHSFNEQFF. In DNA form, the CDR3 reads TGTGCCAGCTCACGACCGGGACATAGTTTCAATGAGCAGTTCTTC.

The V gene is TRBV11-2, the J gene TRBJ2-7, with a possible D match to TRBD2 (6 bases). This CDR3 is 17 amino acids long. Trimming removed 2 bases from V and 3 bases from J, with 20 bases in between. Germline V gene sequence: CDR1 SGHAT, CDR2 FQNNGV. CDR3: CASSLRRVTGRHYEQYF. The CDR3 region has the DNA TGTGCCAGCAGCTTAAGGAGGGTAACGGGGCGACACTACGAGCAGTACTTC.

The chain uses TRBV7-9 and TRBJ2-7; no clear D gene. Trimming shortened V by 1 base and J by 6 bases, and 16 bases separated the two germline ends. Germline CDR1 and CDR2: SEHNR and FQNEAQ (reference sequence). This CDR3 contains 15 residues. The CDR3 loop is CASSLVGRREGEQYF. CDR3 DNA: TGTGCCAGCAGCTTAGTAGGCCGCCGAGAAGGCGAGCAGTACTTC.

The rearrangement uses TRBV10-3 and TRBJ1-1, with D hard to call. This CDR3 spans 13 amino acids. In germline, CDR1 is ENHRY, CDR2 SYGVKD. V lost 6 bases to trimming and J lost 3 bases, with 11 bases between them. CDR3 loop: CAIRDGRYTEAFF. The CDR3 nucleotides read TGTGCCATCAGGGACGGGAGGTACACTGAAGCTTTCTTT.

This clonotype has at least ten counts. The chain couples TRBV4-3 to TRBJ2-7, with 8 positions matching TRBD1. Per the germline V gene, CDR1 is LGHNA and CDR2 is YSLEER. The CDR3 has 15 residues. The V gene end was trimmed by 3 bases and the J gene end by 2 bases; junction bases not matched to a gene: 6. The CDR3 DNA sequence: TGCGCCAGCAGCCATGCCGGACAGGGAACCTACGAGCAGTACTTC. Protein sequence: CASSHAGQGTYEQYF.

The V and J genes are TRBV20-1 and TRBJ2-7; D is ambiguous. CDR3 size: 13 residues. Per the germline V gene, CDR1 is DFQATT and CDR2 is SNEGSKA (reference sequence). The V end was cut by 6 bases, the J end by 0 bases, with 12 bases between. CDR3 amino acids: CSASSPPSYEQYF. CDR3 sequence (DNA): TGCAGTGCCAGCAGTCCCCCCTCCTACGAGCAGTACTTC.

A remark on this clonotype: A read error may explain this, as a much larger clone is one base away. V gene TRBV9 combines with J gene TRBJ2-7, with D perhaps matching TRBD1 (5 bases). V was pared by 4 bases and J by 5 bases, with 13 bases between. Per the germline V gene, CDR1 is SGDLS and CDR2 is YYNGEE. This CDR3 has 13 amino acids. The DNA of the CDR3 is TGTGCCAGCAGCCCTATAGGGGTGGACGAGCAGTACTTC. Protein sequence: CASSPIGVDEQYF.

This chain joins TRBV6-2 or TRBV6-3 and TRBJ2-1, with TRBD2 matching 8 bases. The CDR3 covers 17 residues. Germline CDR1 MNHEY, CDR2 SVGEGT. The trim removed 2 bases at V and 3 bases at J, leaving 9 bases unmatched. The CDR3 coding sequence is TGTGCCAGCAGTTACGCGGCTAGCGGGCGATTCTACAATGAGCAGTTCTTC. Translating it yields CASSYAASGRFYNEQFF.

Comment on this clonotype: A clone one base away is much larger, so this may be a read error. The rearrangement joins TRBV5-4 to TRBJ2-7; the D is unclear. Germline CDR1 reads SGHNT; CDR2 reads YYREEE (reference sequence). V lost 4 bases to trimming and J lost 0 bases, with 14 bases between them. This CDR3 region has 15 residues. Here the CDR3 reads CASSPGSLSSYEQYF. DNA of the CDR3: TGTGCCAGCAGCCCGGGCAGTTTATCCTCCTACGAGCAGTACTTC.

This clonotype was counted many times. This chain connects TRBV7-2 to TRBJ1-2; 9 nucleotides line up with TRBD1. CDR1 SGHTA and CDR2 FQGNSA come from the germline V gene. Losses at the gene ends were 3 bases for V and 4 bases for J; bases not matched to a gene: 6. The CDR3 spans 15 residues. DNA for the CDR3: TGTGCCAGCAGCTTGGACAGGGGTTCAGGCTATGGCTACACCTTC. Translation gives CASSLDRGSGYGYTF.

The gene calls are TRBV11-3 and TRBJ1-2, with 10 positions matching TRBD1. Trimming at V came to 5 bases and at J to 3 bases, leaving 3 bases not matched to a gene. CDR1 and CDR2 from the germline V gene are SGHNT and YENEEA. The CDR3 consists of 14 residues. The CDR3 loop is CASSTGQGDYGYTF. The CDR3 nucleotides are TGTGCCAGCAGCACCGGACAGGGGGACTATGGCTACACCTTC.